What follows are 18 T cell receptor beta chains derived from one specimen sequenced in a study of cytomegalovirus exposure and HLA in healthy donors. This PCR relied on a set of 60 Vbeta primers and 13 Jbeta primers. Some clones are missing from TCRdb's copy, which holds only in-frame ones; the method was immunoSEQ multiplex PCR. The sample records about 140,000 clones, about 75% being singletons. The material sequenced was PBMCs. These receptor sequences come from a woman in her thirties in good health and CMV-seronegative.

This chain joins TRBV2 and TRBJ2-1; 10 bases map to TRBD2. The CDR3 sequence is 17 residues long. The germline V gene has CDR1 SNHLY and CDR2 FYNNEI. Trimming at V came to 7 bases and at J to 1 base, leaving 10 bases not matched to a gene. The CDR3 reads CASILLQTSGSYNEQFF. The CDR3, as DNA: TGTGCCAGCATCCTTCTTCAGACTAGCGGGTCCTACAATGAGCAGTTCTTC.

CDR3 nucleotides: TGTGCCAGCAGCGCCGACGGGATCGGGAACTATGGCTACACCTTC. It translates to CASSADGIGNYGYTF. This sequence joins TRBV9 and TRBJ1-2, with unresolved D. This CDR3 has 15 amino acids. The germline gives CDR1 SGDLS, CDR2 YYNGEE. V lost 3 bases and J lost 2, with 14 bases in between.

The rearrangement links TRBV6-1 to TRBJ1-6; D not certain. Deletions cut 2 bases from V and 7 bases from J, with 12 bases between. The CDR3 has 15 amino acids. Germline assignment: CDR1 MNHNS and CDR2 SASEGT. As DNA, the CDR3 is TGTGCCAGCAGTGAATTGGGCAGCAAAAATTCACCCCTCCACTTT. This codes for CASSELGSKNSPLHF.

This rearrangement joins TRBV5-1 to TRBJ1-4, with unresolved D. The CDR3 sequence is 15 residues long. In germline, CDR1 is SGHRS, CDR2 YFSETQ. Trimming took 0 bases from V and 7 from J, leaving 13 bases between them. The CDR3 region has the DNA TGCGCCAGCAGCTTGGTTCAAGGCGGAGGTGAAAAACTGTTTTTT. Amino acid sequence: CASSLVQGGGEKLFF.

This chain uses TRBV5-1 with TRBJ2-1; D unresolved. Germline V CDR1 and CDR2: SGHRS, YFSETQ. This CDR3 has 19 residues. The V gene lost 1 base and the J gene lost 0 bases, with 20 bases spanning the gap. The CDR3 bases are TGCGCCAGCAGCTTGCGTAACGACCACCCAGGCCGCTCCTACAATGAGCAGTTCTTC. Translated: CASSLRNDHPGRSYNEQFF.

The chain employs TRBV5-4 and TRBJ1-3; D is undetermined. The CDR3 loop spans 15 amino acids. V gave up 4 bases and J gave up 2 bases, with 13 bases separating them. The germline CDR1 and CDR2 sequences are SGHNT and YYREEE (reference sequence). CDR3 nucleotide sequence: TGTGCCAGCAGCGGGAGATCCACAACTGGAAACACCATATATTTT. This translates into CASSGRSTTGNTIYF.

This clone was found once. This chain uses TRBV4-2 with TRBJ1-2, with D tentatively TRBD1 (6 bases). The germline V gene encodes CDR1 LGHNA and CDR2 YNFKEQ. The length of the CDR3 is 14 residues. Trimming left V 0 bases short and J 4 bases short, with 9 bases between. Written as DNA, the CDR3 is TGTGCCAGCAGCCAAGACAACAGGGCCTATGGCTACACCTTC. This gives the protein CASSQDNRAYGYTF.

The genes are TRBV7-9 and TRBJ1-6, with a possible D match to TRBD1 (6 bases). CDR3 size: 15 residues. Per germline, CDR1 SEHNR and CDR2 FQNEAQ (reference sequence). The V end lost 4 bases, the J end lost 10 bases, and 17 bases lay between the germline ends. The CDR3 spells CASSSPQGTLSPLHF. DNA of the CDR3: TGTGCCAGCAGCTCCCCACAGGGAACCTTATCACCCCTCCACTTT.

This clone was seen once. The V call is TRBV29-1, the J call TRBJ2-5; D gene unclear. This CDR3 comprises 12 residues. Per germline, CDR1 SQVTM and CDR2 ANQGSEA. V lost 3 bases, J lost 2 bases, and 7 bases lay in between. The CDR3 is CSVERSQETQYF. The CDR3 DNA reads TGCAGCGTTGAGCGGTCTCAAGAGACCCAGTACTTC.

This rearrangement joins TRBV7-6 to TRBJ2-3; 7 nucleotides match TRBD2. This CDR3 has 14 amino acids. J was trimmed by 5 bases and V by 0 bases; bases with no gene match: 2. Germline V gene lookup returns CDR1 SGHVS and CDR2 FNYEAQ. The CDR3 spells CASSLAAGEDTQYF. CDR3 DNA: TGTGCCAGCAGCTTAGCGGCGGGGGAAGATACGCAGTATTTT.

The chain uses TRBV28 and TRBJ2-7, with TRBD2 matching over 10 bases. CDR3 length: 17 residues. The germline gives CDR1 MDHEN, CDR2 SYDVKM. Germline trimming cut 6 bases from V and 4 bases from J; bases unmatched to any gene: 15. The DNA of the CDR3 is TGTGCCAGCAGCCCCAGGAGCGGGAGGGCCATTAGTTACGAGCAGTACTTC. Encoded protein: CASSPRSGRAISYEQYF.

The chain links TRBV6-5 to TRBJ1-1, with TRBD1 matching 7 bases. The CDR3 sequence is 14 residues long. Germline CDR1 and CDR2: MNHEY and SVGAGI. J gave up 4 bases and V 4 bases, and 6 bases lay outside the gene matches. The CDR3 region has the DNA TGTGCCAGCAGTTCCCTCGGACAGGTCACTGAAGCTTTCTTT. It codes for CASSSLGQVTEAFF.

The rearrangement links TRBV6-1 to TRBJ2-1; D is ambiguous. V shed 1 base and J shed 7 bases, with 14 bases lying between them. CDR3 length equals 15 residues. The germline V gene has CDR1 MNHNS and CDR2 SASEGT. DNA of the CDR3: TGTGCCAGCAGTGAAGACCGCGCGTTCCTTAATGAGCAGTTCTTC. Translated, it gives CASSEDRAFLNEQFF.

V gene TRBV6-1 combines with J gene TRBJ2-7, with 12 bases matching TRBD2. J lost 8 bases, V lost 0 bases, and 8 bases had no gene match. The CDR3 loop spans 16 amino acids. CDR1 is MNHNS, CDR2 SASEGT, per germline. The CDR3 spells CASSEAALAGGLKQYF. CDR3 in DNA: TGTGCCAGCAGTGAAGCGGCCCTAGCGGGAGGGCTGAAGCAGTACTTC.

This clone was detected a few times. The chain uses TRBV2 and TRBJ2-3; D uncertain. Looked up from germline, CDR1 is SNHLY and CDR2 is FYNNEI. Trimming took 5 bases from V and 3 from J, leaving 6 bases between them. The CDR3 spans 12 residues. CDR3 sequence: CASSSLTDTQYF. The CDR3 coding sequence is TGTGCCAGCAGTTCTCTTACAGATACGCAGTATTTT.

The rearrangement uses TRBV18 and TRBJ2-2, with 7 bases aligning to TRBD1. J was trimmed by 1 base and V by 3 bases; bases with no gene match: 2. The CDR3 is 15 residues long. Germline-derived CDR1 and CDR2 are KGHSH and LQKENI. The CDR3 sequence: CASSPRDRNTGELFF. The CDR3 DNA follows: TGTGCCAGCTCACCTAGGGACAGGAACACCGGGGAGCTGTTTTTT.

V gene TRBV30 combines with J gene TRBJ1-6; TRBD1 might be the D (6 bases). The CDR3 loop spans 16 amino acids. Trimming took 0 bases from V and 5 from J, leaving 14 bases between them. CDR1 GTSNPN and CDR2 SVGIG come from the germline V gene (reference sequence). This chain's CDR3 is CAWSVRSTGHNSPLHF. The CDR3 DNA reads TGTGCCTGGAGTGTACGTTCGACAGGCCATAATTCACCCCTCCACTTT. Complete variable domain (other parts from reference TRBV30 and TRBJ1-6): SQTIHQWPATLVQPVGSPLSLECTVEGTSNPNLYWYRQAAGRGLQLLFYSVGIGQISSEVPQNLSASRPQDRQFILSSKKLLLSDSGFYLCAWSVRSTGHNSPLHFGNGTRLTVT.

The chain recombines TRBV29-1 with TRBJ2-7; 9 bases are a match to TRBD1. CDR3 length: 13 amino acids. Germline-derived CDR1 and CDR2 are SQVTM and ANQGSEA. Trimming cost V 5 bases and J 4 bases; bases outside gene matches: 6. The CDR3 DNA follows: TGCAGCGTTACGGACAGGGGCCCGTACGAGCAGTACTTC. The encoded protein is CSVTDRGPYEQYF.